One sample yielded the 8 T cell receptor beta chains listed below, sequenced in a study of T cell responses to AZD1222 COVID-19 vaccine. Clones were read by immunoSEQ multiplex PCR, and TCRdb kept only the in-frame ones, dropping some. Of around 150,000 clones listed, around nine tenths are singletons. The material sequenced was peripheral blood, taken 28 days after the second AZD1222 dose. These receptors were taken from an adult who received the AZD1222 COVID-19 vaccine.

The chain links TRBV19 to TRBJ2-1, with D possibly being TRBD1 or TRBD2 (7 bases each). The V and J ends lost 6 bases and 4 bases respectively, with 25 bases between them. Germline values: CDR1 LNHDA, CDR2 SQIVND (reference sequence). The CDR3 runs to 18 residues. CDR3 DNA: TGTGCCAGTAGCGGCGAGGGGGCTAGCGGTTCCCCTTACAATGAGCAGTTCTTC. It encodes CASSGEGASGSPYNEQFF. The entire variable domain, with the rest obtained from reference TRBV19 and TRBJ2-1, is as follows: DGGITQSPKYLFRKEGQNVTLSCEQNLNHDAMYWYRQDPGQGLRLIYYSQIVNDFQKGDIAEGYSVSREKKESFPLTVTSAQKNPTAFYLCASSGEGASGSPYNEQFFGPGTRLTVL.

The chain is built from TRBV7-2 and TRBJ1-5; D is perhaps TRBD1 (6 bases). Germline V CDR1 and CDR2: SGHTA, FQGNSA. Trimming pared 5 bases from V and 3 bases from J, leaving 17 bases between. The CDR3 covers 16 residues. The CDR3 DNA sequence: TGTGCCAGCAGCCGCGGGGGGGCCGCCTCCAATCAGCCCCAGCATTTT. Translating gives CASSRGGAASNQPQHF. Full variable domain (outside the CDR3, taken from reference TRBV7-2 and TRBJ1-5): GAGVSQSPSNKVTEKGKDVELRCDPISGHTALYWYRQSLGQGLEFLIYFQGNSAPDKSGLPSDRFSAERTGGSVSTLTIQRTQQEDSAVYLCASSRGGAASNQPQHFGDGTRLSIL.

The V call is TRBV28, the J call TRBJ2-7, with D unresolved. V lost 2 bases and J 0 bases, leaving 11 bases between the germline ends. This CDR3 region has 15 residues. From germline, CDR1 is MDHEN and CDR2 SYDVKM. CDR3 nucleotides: TGTGCCAGCAGTTTAGACGGGTATAGCTCCTACGAGCAGTACTTC. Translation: CASSLDGYSSYEQYF.

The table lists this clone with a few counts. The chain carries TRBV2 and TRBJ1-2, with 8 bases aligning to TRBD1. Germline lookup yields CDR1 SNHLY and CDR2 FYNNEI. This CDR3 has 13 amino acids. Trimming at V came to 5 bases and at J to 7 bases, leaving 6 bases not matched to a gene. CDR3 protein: CASSLGTGGGYTF. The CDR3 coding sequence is TGTGCCAGCAGTCTCGGGACAGGAGGTGGCTACACCTTC.

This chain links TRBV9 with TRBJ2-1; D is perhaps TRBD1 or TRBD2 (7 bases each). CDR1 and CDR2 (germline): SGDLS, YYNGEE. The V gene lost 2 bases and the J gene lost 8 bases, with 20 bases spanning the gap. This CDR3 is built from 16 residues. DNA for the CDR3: TGTGCCAGCAGCGTCAATCCCAGGGGGGGCTCGGATGAGCAGTTCTTC. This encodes CASSVNPRGGSDEQFF.

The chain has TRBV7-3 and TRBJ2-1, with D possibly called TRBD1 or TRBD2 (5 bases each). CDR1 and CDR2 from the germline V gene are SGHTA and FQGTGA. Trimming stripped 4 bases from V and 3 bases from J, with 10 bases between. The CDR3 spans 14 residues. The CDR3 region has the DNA TGTGCCAGCAGCTGGGACCACAACTACAATGAGCAGTTCTTC. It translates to CASSWDHNYNEQFF.

The CDR3, as DNA: TGTGCCAGCAGCCCACCTTATTGGACCGGGGAGCTGTTTTTT. Translating gives CASSPPYWTGELFF. The rearrangement uses TRBV7-9 and TRBJ2-2; D is uncertain. Germline CDR1 and CDR2: SEHNR and FQNEAQ (reference sequence). This CDR3 has 14 residues. The V gene lost 5 bases and the J gene lost 5 bases, with 12 bases spanning the gap.

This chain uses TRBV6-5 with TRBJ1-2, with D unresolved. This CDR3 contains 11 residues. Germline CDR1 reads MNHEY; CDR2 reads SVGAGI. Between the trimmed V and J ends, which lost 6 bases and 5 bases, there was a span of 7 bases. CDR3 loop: CASRGRYGYTF. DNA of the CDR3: TGTGCCAGCAGAGGCAGATATGGCTACACCTTC.